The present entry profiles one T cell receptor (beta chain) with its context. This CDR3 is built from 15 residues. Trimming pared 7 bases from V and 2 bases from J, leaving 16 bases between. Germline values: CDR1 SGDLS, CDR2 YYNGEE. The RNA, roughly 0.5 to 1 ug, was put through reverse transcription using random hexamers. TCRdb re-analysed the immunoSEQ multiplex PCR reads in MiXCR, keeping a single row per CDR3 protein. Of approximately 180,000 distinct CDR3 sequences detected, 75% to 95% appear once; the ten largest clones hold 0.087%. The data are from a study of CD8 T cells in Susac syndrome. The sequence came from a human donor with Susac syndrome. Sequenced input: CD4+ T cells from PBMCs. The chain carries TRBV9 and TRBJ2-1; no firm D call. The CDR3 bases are TGTGCCAGCCGATTCGTGGCGGAGCCCTACAATGAGCAGTTCTTC. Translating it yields CASRFVAEPYNEQFF.